This TCR beta chain was sequenced for a study of CD8+CD57+ T cells in acquired aplastic anemia. Across the whole study: Yields of DNA that came from sorted CD4+ and CD8+ cells averaged 3.2 ug.

Overall study results and limits: Patients versus controls showed no significant CD8+ Simpson's diversity difference. Nearly 30 CD8+ CDR3 sequences were shared between patients and controls.

Genomic DNA was employed as the template in profiling TCR beta VDJ and CDR3. One entry per CDR3 protein results from TCRdb running MiXCR on the reads. This table holds about 58,000 distinct CDR3 sequences, around 50% found once. CDR1 MNHEY and CDR2 SMNVEV come from the germline V gene (reference sequence). The CDR3 is 14 amino acids. V lost 3 bases and J lost 6, with 14 bases in between. It was patients with CD8+CD57+ cell expansion by flow cytometry who were chosen for sequencing. This clonotype came up a few times. Antigen unknown. The source material was sorted CD4+, CD8+, or CD8+CD57+ T cells (not recorded which) from PBMCs. This clonotype was obtained from a human donor with aplastic anemia. V gene TRBV27 combines with J gene TRBJ1-1; TRBD1 might be the D (6 bases). CDR3 nucleotides: TGTGCCAGCAGTTTGGGGGGACACGGCGCTGAAGCTTTCTTT. Amino acid sequence: CASSLGGHGAEAFF.